The clone carrying this TCR beta chain was picked up many times. Its antigen is as yet unknown. The source of the sample is a study of identical twins. General study points: Models predicted less out-of-frame TCR alpha sharing in monozygotic twins than was found. Zero-insertion analyses were open to partial confounding by invariant MAIT and iNKT cells.

The CDR3 is made up of 14 amino acids. Trimming stripped 5 bases from V and 3 bases from J, with 13 bases between. Germline CDR1 SGHTA, CDR2 FQGNSA. TCRdb re-called the 5' RACE reads with MiXCR, one entry per CDR3 protein. The data contain 690,000 or so distinct CDR3 sequences, around 8.6% of them singletons. The data also belong to a second study, concerning yellow fever vaccine responses in identical twins.

The TCR sequence derives from a young woman in good health. The gene calls are TRBV7-2 and TRBJ1-1; D uncertain. The source material was PBMCs. The CDR3 DNA follows: TGTGCCAGCAGCAGCCCGGACGTATACACTGAAGCTTTCTTT. It encodes CASSSPDVYTEAFF.